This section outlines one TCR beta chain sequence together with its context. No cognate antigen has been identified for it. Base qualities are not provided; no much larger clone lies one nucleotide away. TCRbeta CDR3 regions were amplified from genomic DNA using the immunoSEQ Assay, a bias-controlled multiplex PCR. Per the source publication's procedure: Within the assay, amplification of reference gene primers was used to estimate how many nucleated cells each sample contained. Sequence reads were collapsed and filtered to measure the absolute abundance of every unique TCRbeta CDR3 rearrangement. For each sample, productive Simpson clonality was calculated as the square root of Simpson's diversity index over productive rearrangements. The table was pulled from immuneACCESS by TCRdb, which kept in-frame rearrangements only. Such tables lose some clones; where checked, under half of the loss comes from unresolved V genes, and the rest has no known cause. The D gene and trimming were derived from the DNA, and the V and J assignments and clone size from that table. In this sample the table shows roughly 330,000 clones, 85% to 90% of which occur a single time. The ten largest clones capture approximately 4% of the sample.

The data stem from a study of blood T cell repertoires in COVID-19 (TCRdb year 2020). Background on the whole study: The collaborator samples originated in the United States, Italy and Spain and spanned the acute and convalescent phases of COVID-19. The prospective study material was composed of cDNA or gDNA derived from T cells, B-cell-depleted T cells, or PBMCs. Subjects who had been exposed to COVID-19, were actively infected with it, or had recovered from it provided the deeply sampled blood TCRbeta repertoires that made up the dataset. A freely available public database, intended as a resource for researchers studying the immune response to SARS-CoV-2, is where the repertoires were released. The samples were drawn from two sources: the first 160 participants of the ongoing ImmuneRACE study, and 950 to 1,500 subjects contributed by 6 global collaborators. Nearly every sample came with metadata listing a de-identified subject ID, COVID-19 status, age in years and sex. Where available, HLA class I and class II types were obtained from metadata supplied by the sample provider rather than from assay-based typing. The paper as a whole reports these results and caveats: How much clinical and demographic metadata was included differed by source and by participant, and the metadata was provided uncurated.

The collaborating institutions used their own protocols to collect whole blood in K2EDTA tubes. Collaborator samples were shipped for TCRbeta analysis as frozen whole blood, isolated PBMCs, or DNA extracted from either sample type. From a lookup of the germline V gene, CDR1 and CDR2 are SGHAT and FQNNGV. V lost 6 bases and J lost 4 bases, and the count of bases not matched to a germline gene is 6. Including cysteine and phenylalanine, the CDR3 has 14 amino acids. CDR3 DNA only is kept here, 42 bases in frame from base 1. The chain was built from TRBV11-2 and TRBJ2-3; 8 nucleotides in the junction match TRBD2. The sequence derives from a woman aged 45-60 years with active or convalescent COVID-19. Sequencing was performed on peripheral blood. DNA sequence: TGTGCCAGCAGTCGGGGACTAGTAGCAGATACGCAGTATTTT. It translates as CASSRGLVADTQYF.